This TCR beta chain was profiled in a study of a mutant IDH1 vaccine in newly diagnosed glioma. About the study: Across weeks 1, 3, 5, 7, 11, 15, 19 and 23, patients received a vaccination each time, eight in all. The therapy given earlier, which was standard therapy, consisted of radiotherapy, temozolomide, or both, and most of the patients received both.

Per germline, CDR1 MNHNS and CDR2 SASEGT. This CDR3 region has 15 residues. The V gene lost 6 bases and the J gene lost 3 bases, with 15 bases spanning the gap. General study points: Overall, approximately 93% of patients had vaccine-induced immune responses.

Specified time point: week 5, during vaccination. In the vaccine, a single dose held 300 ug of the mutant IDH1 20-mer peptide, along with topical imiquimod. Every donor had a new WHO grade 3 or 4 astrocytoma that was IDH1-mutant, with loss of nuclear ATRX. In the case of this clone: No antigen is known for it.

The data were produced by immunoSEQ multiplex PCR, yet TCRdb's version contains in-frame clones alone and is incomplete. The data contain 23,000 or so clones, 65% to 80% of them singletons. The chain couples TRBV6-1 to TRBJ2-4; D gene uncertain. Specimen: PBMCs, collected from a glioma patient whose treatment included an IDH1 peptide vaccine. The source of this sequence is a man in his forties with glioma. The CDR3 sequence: CASRANSGGKNIQYF. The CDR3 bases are TGTGCCAGCAGAGCGAACAGTGGCGGCAAAAACATTCAGTACTTC.